This T cell receptor beta chain was profiled in a study of T cell repertoires in cytomegalovirus infection. Study as a whole: Peptides in the study included HLA-C-restricted and HLA-B-restricted CMV epitopes.

V was pared by 6 bases and J by 0 bases, with 11 bases between. Per the germline V gene, CDR1 is SQVTM and CDR2 is ANQGSEA. This CDR3 is built from 13 residues. One entry per CDR3 protein, called by TCRdb with MiXCR from the reads. The sample has 640,000 or so distinct CDR3 sequences; 33% are singletons. About this clonotype itself: Its antigen is undetermined.

The source is a human donor in good health (CMV status not recorded). Some clones in this sample may be carry-over from other donors' samples. The sample consisted of cultured PBMCs, taken from culture after CMV antigen stimulation. The chain has TRBV29-1 and TRBJ1-1, with a tentative D call TRBD1 (5 bases). The CDR3 loop reads CSVDGHLNTEAFF. CDR3 DNA sequence: TGCAGCGTCGATGGACACCTGAACACTGAAGCTTTCTTT.